The TCR beta chain under discussion was sequenced for a study of identical twins. cDNA molecules carried unique molecular identifiers, and template switching added a universal primer site. TCRdb re-derived calls from the 5' RACE reads in MiXCR, one entry per CDR3 protein. The sample includes about 520,000 distinct CDR3 sequences, approximately 22% of them seen just once. This clonotype has more than one count but fewer than ten. These data were likewise used in another study, on T cells expressing NK-cell markers. As that study records: Whether expanded NKG2C+ T cell clones were HCMV specific stayed uncertain.

Input material: CD4+ T cells sorted from blood. The receptor's source is a woman aged 18-30 years in good health.

The CDR3 bases are TGCGCCAGCAGCGTACTAGCGGGGACCACCGGGGAGCTGTTTTTT. It codes for CASSVLAGTTGELFF. The chain recombines TRBV5-1 with TRBJ2-2, with 10 bases lining up with TRBD2. The CDR3 is made up of 15 amino acids. The V and J ends lost 4 bases and 4 bases, in that order; junction bases with no gene match: 4. Germline V gives CDR1 SGHRS, CDR2 YFSETQ.